These 24 T cell receptor beta chains originate from one sample sequenced in a study of blood T cell repertoires in COVID-19. Only in-frame clones appear in the TCRdb table, and some are missing; sequencing was by immunoSEQ multiplex PCR. The sample holds around 250,000 clones, more than 75% seen once. Material for sequencing was PBMCs or T cells enriched from blood (not recorded which). Source of these receptors: a woman aged 45-65 years who had been exposed to COVID-19.

In this sample, this clone turned up once. This rearrangement joins TRBV5-5 to TRBJ2-2; TRBD1 agrees at 7 bases. J gave up 4 bases and V 6 bases, and 6 bases lay outside the gene matches. The CDR3 runs 14 residues. Germline loops: CDR1 SGHKS, CDR2 YYEKEE (reference sequence). CDR3 protein: CASTTGVFTGELFF. The CDR3 nucleotides read TGTGCCAGCACCACAGGGGTCTTCACCGGGGAGCTGTTTTTT.

This chain uses TRBV4-3 with TRBJ2-1, with D perhaps TRBD2 (5 bases). V shed 1 base and J shed 1 base, with 14 bases lying between them. The CDR3 extends over 17 amino acids. Germline values: CDR1 LGHNA, CDR2 YSLEER. CDR3 bases: TGCGCCAGCAGCCAAGCCACCCGGGGAAGGTCCTACAATGAGCAGTTCTTC. Amino acid sequence: CASSQATRGRSYNEQFF.

This clone was recorded only once. Given a much more abundant clone one base away, this may be a read error. Other DNA variants within this sample encode the same CDR3. The chain has TRBV12-3 or TRBV12-4 and TRBJ1-1, with D uncertain. The CDR3 is 11 residues long. V gave up 6 bases and J gave up 5 bases, with 7 bases separating them. CDR3 region: CASSPGTEAFF. The DNA of the CDR3 is TGTGCCAGCAGCCCCGGGACTGAAGCTTTCTTT.

The CDR3 sequence: CASSFRGQGYNEQFF. The DNA for the CDR3 is TGTGCCAGCAGCTTCCGAGGACAGGGCTACAATGAGCAGTTCTTC. The gene calls are TRBV7-6 and TRBJ2-1; TRBD1 matches at 8 bases. The CDR3 consists of 15 residues. Per the germline V gene, CDR1 is SGHVS and CDR2 is FNYEAQ. V lost 3 bases and J lost 3; bases outside the gene matches: 4.

The gene calls are TRBV30 and TRBJ1-6; possible D gene TRBD1, 5 bases. CDR3 length: 16 residues. Germline-derived CDR1 and CDR2 are GTSNPN and SVGIG (reference sequence). Between the trimmed V and J ends, which lost 0 bases and 7 bases, there was a span of 16 bases. The CDR3 DNA follows: TGTGCCTGGAGTGTACGGGTGGGGCAGTTGAATTCACCCCTCCACTTT. It encodes CAWSVRVGQLNSPLHF. Using reference TRBV30 and TRBJ1-6 for the parts outside the CDR3, the full variable domain is SQTIHQWPATLVQPVGSPLSLECTVEGTSNPNLYWYRQAAGRGLQLLFYSVGIGQISSEVPQNLSASRPQDRQFILSSKKLLLSDSGFYLCAWSVRVGQLNSPLHFGNGTRLTVT.

The chain has TRBV9 and TRBJ2-1, with TRBD2 as a possible D gene (7 bases). Germline CDR1 and CDR2: SGDLS and YYNGEE. The CDR3 totals 15 residues. V was pared by 4 bases and J by 6 bases, with 17 bases between. CDR3 sequence reads: CASSQEGGPPNEQFF. The DNA of the CDR3 is TGTGCCAGCAGCCAAGAGGGGGGGCCACCCAATGAGCAGTTCTTC.

This chain joins TRBV2 and TRBJ2-3; the D gene is possibly TRBD2 (6 bases). The CDR3 spans 14 residues. V lost 9 bases to trimming and J lost 4 bases, with 17 bases between them. CDR1 and CDR2 (germline): SNHLY, FYNNEI. CDR3 nucleotide sequence: TGTGCCAGGACCGTAGCGCCGGGGGCAGATACGCAGTATTTT. Its protein is CARTVAPGADTQYF. Using reference TRBV2 and TRBJ2-3 for the parts outside the CDR3, the full variable domain is EPEVTQTPSHQVTQMGQEVILRCVPISNHLYFYWYRQILGQKVEFLVSFYNNEISEKSEIFDDQFSVERPDGSNFTLKIRSTKLEDSAMYFCARTVAPGADTQYFGPGTRLTVL.

Note on this clone: Other nucleotide sequences in the sample specify the same CDR3. This chain uses TRBV6-5 with TRBJ1-1; D unclear. V was cut by 5 bases and J by 5 bases, with 6 bases left in between. The CDR3 is made up of 11 amino acids. Germline lookup yields CDR1 MNHEY and CDR2 SVGAGI. The CDR3: CASSRGTEAFF. The CDR3 DNA follows: TGTGCCAGCAGTCGAGGAACTGAAGCTTTCTTT.

The V and J genes are TRBV2 and TRBJ2-1, with 11 bases matching TRBD2. CDR3 length: 16 amino acids. Per germline, CDR1 SNHLY and CDR2 FYNNEI. J gave up 4 bases and V 7 bases, and 9 bases lay outside the gene matches. CDR3 region: CASNPASGGIYNEQFF. CDR3 sequence (DNA): TGTGCCAGCAACCCAGCTAGCGGGGGGATATACAATGAGCAGTTCTTC.

The chain combines TRBV20-1 with TRBJ1-2; TRBD1 matches 7 bases. CDR1 is DFQATT, CDR2 SNEGSKA, per germline (reference sequence). V lost 3 bases and J lost 2; bases outside the gene matches: 6. This CDR3 has 14 amino acids. CDR3 protein: CSASGDSGNYGYTF. CDR3 coding DNA: TGCAGTGCTAGTGGGGACAGCGGAAACTATGGCTACACCTTC.

A remark on this clone: Other DNA sequences in this specimen translate into the identical CDR3. The chain has TRBV19 and TRBJ1-2; the D is unclear. This CDR3 comprises 13 residues. Trimming left V 3 bases short and J 2 bases short, with 7 bases between. From germline, CDR1 is LNHDA and CDR2 SQIVND (reference sequence). CDR3 sequence reads: CASSIPGNYGYTF. For the CDR3, the DNA is TGTGCCAGTAGTATCCCCGGGAACTATGGCTACACCTTC.

The chain links TRBV5-8 to TRBJ2-7, with D tentatively TRBD1 (5 bases). V lost 4 bases to trimming and J lost 7 bases, with 15 bases between them. Germline loops: CDR1 SGHTS, CDR2 YDEGEE. The CDR3 sequence is 13 residues long. Written as DNA, the CDR3 is TGTGCCAGCAGCCACCAGTTGACAGATGAGCAGTACTTC. Translated: CASSHQLTDEQYF.

This chain connects TRBV5-6 to TRBJ1-2, with 8 bases matching TRBD1. Germline V lookup: CDR1 SGHDT, CDR2 YYEEEE. With V trimmed by 0 bases and J by 3 bases, 4 bases remained unmatched. This CDR3 region has 15 residues. In DNA, the CDR3 is TGTGCCAGCAGCTTGGGGACAGGGCATCACTATGGCTACACCTTC. It specifies CASSLGTGHHYGYTF. The variable domain in full, completed from reference TRBV5-6 and TRBJ1-2, reads DAGVTQSPTHLIKTRGQQVTLRCSPKSGHDTVSWYQQALGQGPQFIFQYYEEEERQRGNFPDRFSGHQFPNYSSELNVNALLLGDSALYLCASSLGTGHHYGYTFGSGTRLTVV.

The chain has TRBV7-2 and TRBJ1-3; tentative D call: TRBD1 (5 bases). This CDR3 has 14 residues. V was clipped by 7 bases and J by 0 bases, with 10 bases between them. Germline V gene lookup returns CDR1 SGHTA and CDR2 FQGNSA. CDR3 in amino acids: CASTTGGSGNTIYF. The CDR3 region has the DNA TGTGCCAGCACAACGGGGGGCTCTGGAAACACCATATATTTT.

The chain links TRBV5-1 to TRBJ1-4; the match to TRBD1 covers 9 bases. The length of the CDR3 is 15 residues. The germline V gene has CDR1 SGHRS and CDR2 YFSETQ. Trimming at V came to 4 bases and at J to 5 bases, leaving 6 bases not matched to a gene. This CDR3 reads CASSLGQGSNEKLFF. Written as DNA, the CDR3 is TGCGCCAGCAGCCTAGGACAGGGGTCCAATGAAAAACTGTTTTTT.

The chain carries TRBV27 and TRBJ2-3, with a possible D match to TRBD2 (6 bases). Trimming took off 6 bases at V and 3 bases at J, with 10 bases between the two ends. The length of the CDR3 is 13 residues. Germline CDR1 and CDR2: MNHEY and SMNVEV (reference sequence). The CDR3 region is CASSHGGTDTQYF. CDR3 coding DNA: TGTGCCAGCAGCCATGGGGGGACAGATACGCAGTATTTT.

This clone has a single count. CDR3 region: CASSSTSGVGTDTQYF. The CDR3 bases are TGTGCCAGCAGCTCCACCTCAGGGGTGGGCACAGATACGCAGTATTTT. V and J are TRBV11-2 and TRBJ2-3, with TRBD1 as a possible D gene (6 bases). V was pared by 4 bases and J by 1 base, with 15 bases between. The CDR3 has 16 residues. The germline gives CDR1 SGHAT, CDR2 FQNNGV.

This clone was counted a few times. The CDR3, as DNA: TGCAGCGCCATGGGGGGTTGGGCCTACGAGCAGTACTTC. Translating it yields CSAMGGWAYEQYF. V gene TRBV29-1 combines with J gene TRBJ2-7, with TRBD2 as a possible D gene (6 bases). CDR3 size: 13 residues. V shed 7 bases and J shed 2 bases, with 15 bases lying between them. Germline V gene data show CDR1 as SQVTM and CDR2 as ANQGSEA.

The V and J genes are TRBV27 and TRBJ2-7; D unclear. Looked up from germline, CDR1 is MNHEY and CDR2 is SMNVEV (reference sequence). This CDR3 has 14 residues. Trimming took off 6 bases at V and 3 bases at J, with 15 bases between the two ends. The CDR3 nucleotides read TGTGCCAGCAGGACTTTCAGTAAGTTCTACGAGCAGTACTTC. Residues: CASRTFSKFYEQYF.

This chain joins TRBV6-5 and TRBJ1-1; D is unclear. The CDR3 spans 14 residues. Per the germline V gene, CDR1 is MNHEY and CDR2 is SVGAGI. V shed 5 bases and J shed 2 bases, with 12 bases lying between them. The CDR3: CASSTSKANTEAFF. DNA of the CDR3: TGTGCCAGCAGTACGTCCAAAGCCAACACTGAAGCTTTCTTT.

V usage is TRBV7-9 and J usage is TRBJ2-1; TRBD2 aligns across 8 bases. Germline CDR1 is SEHNR and CDR2 is FQNEAQ (reference sequence). The CDR3 is 15 residues long. V trimming: 1 base; J trimming: 6 bases; junction bases outside the gene matches: 5. The CDR3 nucleotides read TGTGCCAGCAGCTTAGGGACTAGCAGCTTCAATGAGCAGTTCTTC. Translating gives CASSLGTSSFNEQFF. Full variable domain (missing parts from reference TRBV7-9 and TRBJ2-1): DTGVSQNPRHKITKRGQNVTFRCDPISEHNRLYWYRQTLGQGPEFLTYFQNEAQLEKSRLLSDRFSAERPKGSFSTLEIQRTEQGDSAMYLCASSLGTSSFNEQFFGPGTRLTVL.

The V gene is TRBV7-7, the J gene TRBJ2-7, with TRBD1 matching over 9 bases. This CDR3 is built from 15 residues. V was pared by 5 bases and J by 6 bases, with 11 bases of the junction left unmatched. Germline CDR1 and CDR2: SSHAT and FNYEAQ (reference sequence). Here the CDR3 DNA reads TGTGCCAGCAGCCCCCACCCGGGACAGGGCGGCGAGCAGTACTTC. Its protein product is CASSPHPGQGGEQYF.

The chain joins TRBV7-8 to TRBJ1-2; D is unresolved. The CDR3 totals 15 residues. CDR1 SGHVS and CDR2 FQNEAQ come from the germline V gene. V was trimmed by 1 base and J by 2 bases, leaving 11 bases between them. DNA of the CDR3: TGTGCCAGCAGCTTAGTTTCCGGGAGCAACTATGGCTACACCTTC. It encodes CASSLVSGSNYGYTF.

This clone was detected only once. This chain uses TRBV2 with TRBJ1-2, with D perhaps matching TRBD1 (6 bases). V lost 0 bases, J lost 8 bases, and 7 bases lay in between. CDR3 length: 12 residues. Germline V gene sequence: CDR1 SNHLY, CDR2 FYNNEI. CDR3 sequence (DNA): TGTGCCAGCAGTGAAGCAAGGGGGGGCTACACCTTC. Translated, it gives CASSEARGGYTF.